The 17 T cell receptor beta chains in this list originate from one sample, sequenced in a study of CD8 T cells in ankylosing spondylitis. From the 5' RACE reads, TCRdb called clonotypes with MiXCR, one entry per CDR3 protein. The sample includes 200,000 or so distinct CDR3 sequences, 10% to 15% of them seen just once. What was sequenced was blood, either unsorted or a sorted T cell fraction (not recorded which). These TCRs come from a female donor with ankylosing spondylitis or in good health (not recorded which).

J is TRBJ1-3 and V is TRBV7-9; D remains ambiguous. The CDR3 runs to 16 residues. V was trimmed by 2 bases and J by 0 bases, leaving 11 bases between them. In germline, CDR1 is SEHNR, CDR2 FQNEAQ (reference sequence). The CDR3 DNA follows: TGTGCCAGCAGCTTAAGCGGAGGGCTCTCTGGAAACACCATATATTTT. Encoded protein: CASSLSGGLSGNTIYF.

This clonotype was counted only a few times. The V call is TRBV7-2, the J call TRBJ2-1, with 7 bases that match TRBD2. Per germline, CDR1 SGHTA and CDR2 FQGNSA. This CDR3 contains 13 residues. V shed 6 bases and J 9 bases; nucleotides not matched to a gene: 8. CDR3 loop: CASSGTRETEQFF. The CDR3 DNA reads TGTGCCAGCAGTGGCACGCGGGAGACTGAGCAGTTCTTC.

This sequence joins TRBV29-1 and TRBJ2-3; 9 bases map to TRBD1. After removal of 8 bases from V and 1 base from J, the junction contained 4 bases not matched to a gene. The CDR3 runs 13 residues. Germline-derived CDR1 and CDR2 are SQVTM and ANQGSEA. The CDR3 bases are TGCAGCACAAGGACAGGGGGCACAGATACGCAGTATTTT. Protein: CSTRTGGTDTQYF.

The rearrangement uses TRBV7-9 and TRBJ2-5; the D is unclear. Germline V CDR1 and CDR2: SEHNR, FQNEAQ (reference sequence). V was cut by 4 bases and J by 5 bases, with 11 bases left in between. The CDR3 contains 13 residues. The CDR3 reads CASSSTEWETQYF. The CDR3 DNA reads as TGTGCCAGCAGCTCTACCGAATGGGAGACCCAGTACTTC. The full variable domain, its missing parts supplied by reference TRBV7-9 and TRBJ2-5, is DTGVSQNPRHKITKRGQNVTFRCDPISEHNRLYWYRQTLGQGPEFLTYFQNEAQLEKSRLLSDRFSAERPKGSFSTLEIQRTEQGDSAMYLCASSSTEWETQYFGPGTRLLVL.

This clonotype was detected many times. J is TRBJ2-5 and V is TRBV27; 15 nucleotides match TRBD2. Germline V gives CDR1 MNHEY, CDR2 SMNVEV (reference sequence). Trimming took 5 bases from V and 2 from J; bases not matched to a gene: 3. The CDR3 has 16 residues. CDR3: CASSGLAGGDQETQYF. The DNA of the CDR3 is TGTGCCAGCAGTGGACTAGCGGGAGGGGATCAAGAGACCCAGTACTTC.

This clonotype came up a few times. The CDR3 loop reads CASSNHGDSYEQYF. CDR3 DNA: TGTGCCAGCAGTAACCATGGAGATTCCTACGAGCAGTACTTC. V is TRBV6-5 and J is TRBJ2-7, with unresolved D. CDR1 and CDR2 (germline): MNHEY, SVGAGI. This CDR3 is 14 amino acids long. Trimming removed 5 bases from V and 1 base from J, with 12 bases in between.

This clonotype was detected many times. This chain joins TRBV28 and TRBJ1-1, with no clear D. There are 11 residues in the CDR3. CDR1 is MDHEN and CDR2 is SYDVKM in the germline V gene. V lost 5 bases to trimming and J lost 10 bases, with 11 bases between them. CDR3 amino acids: CASSTGIGAFF. In nucleotides, the CDR3 is TGTGCCAGCAGTACCGGAATAGGAGCTTTCTTT.

This clonotype was recorded at least ten times. The V call is TRBV6-4, the J call TRBJ2-2; 9 nucleotides agree with TRBD1. This CDR3 region has 15 residues. CDR1 and CDR2 from the germline V gene are MRHNA and SNTAGT. Trimming at V came to 6 bases and at J to 5 bases, leaving 7 bases not matched to a gene. CDR3 DNA: TGTGCCAGCAGCCCCAGGACAGGGGAGACCGGGGAGCTGTTTTTT. This sequence encodes CASSPRTGETGELFF.

With regard to this clonotype: A single base separates this from a much larger clone, so it may be a read error. This chain joins TRBV5-1 and TRBJ1-4; weak D call: TRBD1 (6 bases). The CDR3 runs 15 residues. CDR1 SGHRS and CDR2 YFSETQ come from the germline V gene. CDR3 sequence reads: CVSSLRTAGEEKLFF. The CDR3 nucleotides are TGCGTCAGCAGCTTGAGGACAGCCGGAGAGGAAAAACTGTTTTTT. Filled out from reference TRBV5-1 and TRBJ1-4, the complete variable domain reads KAGVTQTPRYLIKTRGQQVTLSCSPISGHRSVSWYQQTPGQGLQFLFEYFSETQRNKGNFPGRFSGRQFSNSRSEMNVSTLELGDSALYLCVSSLRTAGEEKLFFGSGTQLSVL.

This clonotype has ten or more counts. The J gene is TRBJ2-1, the V gene TRBV6-1; 11 bases map to TRBD2. The V and J ends lost 2 bases and 8 bases, in that order; junction bases with no gene match: 11. From germline, CDR1 is MNHNS and CDR2 SASEGT. The CDR3 has 17 amino acids. CDR3 sequence reads: CASSETASGRNRDEQFF. For the CDR3, the DNA is TGTGCCAGCAGTGAAACTGCTAGCGGGAGGAACAGGGATGAGCAGTTCTTC.

On this clonotype itself: This clone may be a read error of a much larger clone one base away. V gene TRBV7-2 combines with J gene TRBJ1-3, with D perhaps matching TRBD1 (5 bases). V was pared by 6 bases and J by 0 bases, with 15 bases between. The CDR3 contains 16 residues. The V gene's germline CDR1 is SGHTA and CDR2 FQGNSA. The CDR3 DNA reads TGTGCCAGCAGTCTGGCAGGGACTGCCTCTGGAAACACCATATATTTT. This codes for CASSLAGTASGNTIYF.

The rearrangement uses TRBV21-1 and TRBJ1-2. TRBV21-1 is labeled a pseudogene. The CDR3 runs 14 residues. This CDR3 reads CASSKVQGFYGYTF. The CDR3 nucleotides are TGTGCCAGCAGCAAAGTGCAGGGATTCTATGGCTACACCTTC.

The chain recombines TRBV19 with TRBJ2-3, with a weak D call TRBD2 (6 bases). This CDR3 spans 13 amino acids. Trimming shortened V by 6 bases and J by 4 bases, and 11 bases separated the two germline ends. Germline CDR1 reads LNHDA; CDR2 reads SQIVND (reference sequence). CDR3 sequence: CASSPPGADTQYF. For the CDR3, the DNA is TGTGCCAGTAGCCCGCCGGGAGCAGATACGCAGTATTTT. Based on the CDR3 plus reference TRBV19 and TRBJ2-3, the full variable domain is DGGITQSPKYLFRKEGQNVTLSCEQNLNHDAMYWYRQDPGQGLRLIYYSQIVNDFQKGDIAEGYSVSREKKESFPLTVTSAQKNPTAFYLCASSPPGADTQYFGPGTRLTVL.

The sample holds many counts of this clonotype. The genes are TRBV9 and TRBJ1-1; no clear D gene. Trimming took off 0 bases at V and 1 base at J, with 7 bases between the two ends. This CDR3 contains 14 residues. CDR1 and CDR2 (germline): SGDLS, YYNGEE. The CDR3 loop reads CASSVGEGNTEAFF. The CDR3 DNA sequence: TGTGCCAGCAGCGTAGGGGAGGGGAACACTGAAGCTTTCTTT.

This clonotype appeared many times. This chain uses TRBV28 with TRBJ2-2; no firm D call. With 9 bases removed from V and 4 bases from J, the gap between germline ends came to 6 bases. Germline V gives CDR1 MDHEN, CDR2 SYDVKM. CDR3 length: 11 residues. The CDR3 sequence: CASESTGELFF. CDR3 nucleotides: TGTGCCAGTGAGTCCACCGGGGAGCTGTTTTTT.

This clonotype was counted between two and nine times. The V and J genes are TRBV7-2 and TRBJ2-2; D unclear. Germline V CDR1 and CDR2: SGHTA, FQGNSA. The CDR3 runs to 16 residues. Trimming pared 1 base from V and 3 bases from J, leaving 12 bases between. Here the CDR3 reads CASSLEDAVYTGELFF. CDR3 nucleotide sequence: TGTGCCAGCAGCTTAGAGGACGCGGTGTACACCGGGGAGCTGTTTTTT.

This clonotype has just a few counts. The V gene is TRBV7-2, the J gene TRBJ2-2; possibly TRBD2 for D (6 bases). CDR3 length: 14 amino acids. V lost 5 bases to trimming and J lost 6 bases, with 13 bases between them. CDR1 is SGHTA and CDR2 is FQGNSA in the germline V gene. This chain's CDR3 is CASSRSEGPGELFF. CDR3 nucleotide sequence: TGTGCCAGCAGCCGATCGGAGGGCCCCGGGGAGCTGTTTTTT.